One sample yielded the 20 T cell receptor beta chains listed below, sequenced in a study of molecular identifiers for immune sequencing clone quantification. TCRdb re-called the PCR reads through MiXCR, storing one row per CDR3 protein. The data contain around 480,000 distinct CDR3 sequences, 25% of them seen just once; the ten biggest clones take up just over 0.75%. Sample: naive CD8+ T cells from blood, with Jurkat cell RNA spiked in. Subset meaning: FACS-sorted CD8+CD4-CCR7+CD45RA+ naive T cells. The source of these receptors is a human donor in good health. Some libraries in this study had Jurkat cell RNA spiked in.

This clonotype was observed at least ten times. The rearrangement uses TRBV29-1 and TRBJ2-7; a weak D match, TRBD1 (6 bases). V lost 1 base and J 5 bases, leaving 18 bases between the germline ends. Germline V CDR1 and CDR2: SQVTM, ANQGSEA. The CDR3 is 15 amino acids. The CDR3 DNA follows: TGCAGCGTTGAAGCAGCCGGGACACGGCCTAACGAGCAGTACTTC. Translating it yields CSVEAAGTRPNEQYF.

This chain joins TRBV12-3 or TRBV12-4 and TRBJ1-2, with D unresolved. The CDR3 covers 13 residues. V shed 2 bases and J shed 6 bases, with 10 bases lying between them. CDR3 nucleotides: TGTGCCAGCAGTTTACCCACAGAGGATGGCTACACCTTC. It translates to CASSLPTEDGYTF.

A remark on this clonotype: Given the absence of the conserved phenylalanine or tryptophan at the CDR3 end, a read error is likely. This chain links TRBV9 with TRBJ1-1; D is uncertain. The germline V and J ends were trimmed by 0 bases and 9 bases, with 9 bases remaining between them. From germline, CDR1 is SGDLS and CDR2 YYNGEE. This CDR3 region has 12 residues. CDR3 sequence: CASSVGGSQAFL. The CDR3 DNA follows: TGTGCCAGCAGCGTAGGAGGGTCTCAAGCTTTCTTA.

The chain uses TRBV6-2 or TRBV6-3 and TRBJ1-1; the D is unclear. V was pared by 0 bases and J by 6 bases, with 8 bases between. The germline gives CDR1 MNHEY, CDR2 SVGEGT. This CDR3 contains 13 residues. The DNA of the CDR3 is TGTGCCAGCAGTTACTCGGTCATATCTGAAGCTTTCTTT. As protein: CASSYSVISEAFF.

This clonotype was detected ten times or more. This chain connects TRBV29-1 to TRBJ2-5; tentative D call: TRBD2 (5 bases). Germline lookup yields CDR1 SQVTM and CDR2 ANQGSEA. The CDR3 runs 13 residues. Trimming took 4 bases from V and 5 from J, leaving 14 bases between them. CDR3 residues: CSVVGLGSETQYF. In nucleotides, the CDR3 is TGCAGCGTTGTGGGATTGGGGAGCGAGACCCAGTACTTC.

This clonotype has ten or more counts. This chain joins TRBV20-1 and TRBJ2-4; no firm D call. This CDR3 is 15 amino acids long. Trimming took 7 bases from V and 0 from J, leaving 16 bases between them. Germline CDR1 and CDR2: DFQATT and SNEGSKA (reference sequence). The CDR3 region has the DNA TGCAGTGGGATGGTCCAGACGGTAGCCAAAAACATTCAGTACTTC. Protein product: CSGMVQTVAKNIQYF.

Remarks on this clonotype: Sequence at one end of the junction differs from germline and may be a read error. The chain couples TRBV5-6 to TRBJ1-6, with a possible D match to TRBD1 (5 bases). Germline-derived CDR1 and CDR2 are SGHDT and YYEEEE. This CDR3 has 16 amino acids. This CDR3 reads CAGSRDRYGFGSPLHF. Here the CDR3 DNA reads TGTGCCGGCAGCCGCGACAGATATGGGTTTGGTTCACCCCTCCACTTT.

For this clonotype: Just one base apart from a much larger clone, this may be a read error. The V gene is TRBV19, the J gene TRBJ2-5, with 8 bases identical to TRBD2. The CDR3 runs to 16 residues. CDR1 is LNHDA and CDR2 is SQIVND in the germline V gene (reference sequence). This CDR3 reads CASSPVSGGGQEPQYF. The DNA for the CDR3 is TGTGCCAGTAGTCCCGTGAGCGGGGGTGGACAAGAGCCCCAGTACTTC.

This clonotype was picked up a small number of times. The CDR3 nucleotides are TGTGCCAGCAGCATAGCGGACAGCCGACCCCCGAACACTGAAGCTTTCTTT. It translates to CASSIADSRPPNTEAFF. This chain links TRBV21-1 with TRBJ1-1; the DNA was not used to check the table's D call, TRBD1. TRBV21-1 is a listed pseudogene. This CDR3 has 17 residues.

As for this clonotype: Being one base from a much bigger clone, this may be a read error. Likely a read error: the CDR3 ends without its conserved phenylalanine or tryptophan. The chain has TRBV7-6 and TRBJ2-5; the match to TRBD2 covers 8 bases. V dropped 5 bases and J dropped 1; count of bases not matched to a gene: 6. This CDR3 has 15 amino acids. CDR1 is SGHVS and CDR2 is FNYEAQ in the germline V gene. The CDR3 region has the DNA TGTGCCAGCAGCCCCACGGGGGGGCCCCAAGAGACCCAGTACCTC. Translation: CASSPTGGPQETQYL.

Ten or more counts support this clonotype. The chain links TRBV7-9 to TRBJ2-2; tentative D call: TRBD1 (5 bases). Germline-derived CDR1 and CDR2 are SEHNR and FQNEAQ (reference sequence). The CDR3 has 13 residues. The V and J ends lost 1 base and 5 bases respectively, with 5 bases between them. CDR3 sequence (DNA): TGTGCCAGCAGCTTAGAGGGGACCGGGGAGCTGTTTTTT. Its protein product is CASSLEGTGELFF.

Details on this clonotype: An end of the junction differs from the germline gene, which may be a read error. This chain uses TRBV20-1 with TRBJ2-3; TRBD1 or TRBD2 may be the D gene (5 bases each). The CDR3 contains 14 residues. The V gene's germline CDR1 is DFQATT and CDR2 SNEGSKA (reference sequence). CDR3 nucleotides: TGCAGTGCAAGGGACCTTTCGGGAACAGATACGCGGTATTTT. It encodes CSARDLSGTDTRYF.

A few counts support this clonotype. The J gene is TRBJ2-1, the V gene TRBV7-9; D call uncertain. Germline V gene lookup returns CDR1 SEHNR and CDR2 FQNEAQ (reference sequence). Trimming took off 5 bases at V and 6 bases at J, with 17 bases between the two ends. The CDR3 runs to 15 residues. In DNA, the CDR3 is TGTGCCAGCAGCCCCCCGGGTTCCACGTCCAATGAGCAGTTCTTC. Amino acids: CASSPPGSTSNEQFF.

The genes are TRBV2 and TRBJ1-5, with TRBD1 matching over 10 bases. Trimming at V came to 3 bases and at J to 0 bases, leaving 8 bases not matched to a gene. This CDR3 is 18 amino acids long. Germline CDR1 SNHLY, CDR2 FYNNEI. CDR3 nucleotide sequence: TGTGCCAGCAGTGAGTCGACAGGGGGCACGTATAGCAATCAGCCCCAGCATTTT. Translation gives CASSESTGGTYSNQPQHF.

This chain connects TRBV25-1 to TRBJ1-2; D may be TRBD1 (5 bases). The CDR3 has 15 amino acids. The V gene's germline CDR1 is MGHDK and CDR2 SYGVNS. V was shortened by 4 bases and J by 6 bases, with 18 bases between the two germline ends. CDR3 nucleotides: TGTGCCAGCAGTGCACCTCCCTCGTCAGGGAATGGCTACACCTTC. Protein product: CASSAPPSSGNGYTF.

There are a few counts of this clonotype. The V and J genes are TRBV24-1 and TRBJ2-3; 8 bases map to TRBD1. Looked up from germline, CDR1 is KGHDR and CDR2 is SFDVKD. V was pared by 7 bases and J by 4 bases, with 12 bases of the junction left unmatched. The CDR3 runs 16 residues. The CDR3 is CATRKGAQGASDTQYF. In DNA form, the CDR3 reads TGTGCCACCAGAAAAGGAGCTCAGGGGGCTTCAGATACGCAGTATTTT.

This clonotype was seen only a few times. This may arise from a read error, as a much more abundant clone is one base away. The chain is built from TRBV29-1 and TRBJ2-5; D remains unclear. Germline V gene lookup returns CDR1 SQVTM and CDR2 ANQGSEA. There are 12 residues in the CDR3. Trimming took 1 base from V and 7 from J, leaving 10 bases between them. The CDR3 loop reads CSVEGVSVTQYF. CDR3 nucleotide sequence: TGCAGCGTTGAAGGCGTGTCCGTGACCCAGTACTTC.

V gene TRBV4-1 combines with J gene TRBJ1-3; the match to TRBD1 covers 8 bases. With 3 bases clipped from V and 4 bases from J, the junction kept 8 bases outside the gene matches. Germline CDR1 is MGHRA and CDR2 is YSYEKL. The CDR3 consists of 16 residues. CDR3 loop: CASSHSTGTGGNTIYF. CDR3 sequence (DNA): TGCGCCAGCAGCCACTCAACCGGGACAGGAGGAAACACCATATATTTT.

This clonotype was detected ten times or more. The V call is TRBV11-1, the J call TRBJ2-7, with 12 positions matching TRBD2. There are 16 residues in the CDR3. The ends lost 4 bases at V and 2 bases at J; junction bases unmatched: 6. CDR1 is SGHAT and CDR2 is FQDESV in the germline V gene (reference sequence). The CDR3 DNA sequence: TGTGCCAGCAGCTCCAGACTAGCGGGAGTGACCTACGAGCAGTACTTC. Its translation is CASSSRLAGVTYEQYF.

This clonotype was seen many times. The CDR3 nucleotides read TGTGCCAGCAGTGAGGGGTTAGGGTCCGGTTACGAGCAGTACTTC. Amino acid sequence: CASSEGLGSGYEQYF. V usage is TRBV25-1 and J usage is TRBJ2-7; D gene unclear. The CDR3 contains 15 residues. V shed 3 bases and J shed 4 bases, with 16 bases lying between them. CDR1 MGHDK and CDR2 SYGVNS come from the germline V gene.